This TCR beta chain appears in the sequencing data of a study of T cell responses to AZD1222 COVID-19 vaccine. Study-level results: White British people made up most donors, females outnumbered males, and clonal diversity was possibly underestimated. Spike-specific TCR breadth rose after two AZD1222 doses, and depth rose as well. All repertoire sampling was performed exclusively after the peak T cell response. Mapped onto spike, vaccine-associated CD4 TCRs spanned it and were dominant at 160-218 and 743-854.

About this clone itself: Its specificity is not known.

Some clones are missing from TCRdb's copy, which holds only in-frame ones; the method was immunoSEQ multiplex PCR. The sample consists of 150,000 to 200,000 clones, almost 95% of them appearing once. This receptor was obtained from an adult in good health. The sample was peripheral blood, taken on day 0 of AZD1222 vaccination.

The CDR3 reads CASSYLLTPTYEQYF. The CDR3 coding sequence is TGTGCCAGCAGTTACTTGCTGACTCCGACCTACGAGCAGTACTTC. This chain joins TRBV6-2 or TRBV6-3 and TRBJ2-7, with no clear D. Trimming shortened V by 1 base and J by 2 bases, and 12 bases separated the two germline ends. The CDR3 is 15 residues long. The germline V gene encodes CDR1 MNHEY and CDR2 SVGEGT.